This is a list of T cell receptor beta chains from one sample in a study of T cells in Graves' hyperthyroidism and ophthalmopathy. TCRdb reprocessed the multiplex PCR reads with MiXCR, giving one entry per CDR3 protein. The sample has more than 500,000 distinct CDR3 sequences, 40% to 50% seen once. The sequenced sample was peripheral blood or thyroid tissue (not recorded which). The receptors here all came from an adult woman with Graves' disease, either hyperthyroidism or ophthalmopathy (not recorded which). The CDR3 runs from the conserved cysteine through the conserved F or W. D genes are given only for firm matches. For some rows the clone size is stated as once, few or many, or as a class when expanded; others skip it.

j_call | clone_size | v_call | d_call | cdr3_nt | cdr3_aa
TRBJ1-4 | many | TRBV9 | - | TGTGCCAGCAGTCCGGGACCCACCTTTGAAAAACTGTTTTTT | CASSPGPTFEKLFF
TRBJ1-2 | many | TRBV6-5 | - | TGTGCCAGCAGTTACTCTTCAGGGGATGGCTACACCTTC | CASSYSSGDGYTF
TRBJ1-4 | - | TRBV2 | TRBD1 | TGTGCCAGCAGTGCCGACAGGGAAAGCACCTCAACTAATGAAAAACTGTTTTTT | CASSADRESTSTNEKLFF
TRBJ1-1 | - | TRBV5-1 | - | TGCGCCAGCAGCCTGTACGGGACAACAATGAACACTGAAGCTTTCTTT | CASSLYGTTMNTEAFF
TRBJ2-7 | many | TRBV7-2 | TRBD2 | TGTGCCAGCAGCTTAGCCCCCGGGACTAGCACAAACTACGAGCAGTACTTC | CASSLAPGTSTNYEQYF
TRBJ1-6 | - | TRBV29-1 | - | TGCAGCGTAGTCGTGGGGGGTAGAAATTCACCCCTCCACTTT | CSVVVGGRNSPLHF
TRBJ2-7 | - | TRBV15 | - | TGTGCCACCAGCAGATCAGCCTCCTACGAGCAGTACTTC | CATSRSASYEQYF
TRBJ1-2 | many | TRBV7-2 | - | TGTGCCAGCAGCTTAGGGGGGCCGGGGGGCCATGGCTACACCTTC | CASSLGGPGGHGYTF
TRBJ2-7 | - | TRBV19 | - | TGTGCCAGTAGTCCCCAGGTTTGGGGCCCCGGCGAGCAGTACTTC | CASSPQVWGPGEQYF
TRBJ1-3 | - | TRBV12-3/TRBV12-4 | - | TGTGCCAGCAGTTCGAGCTCTGGAAACACCATATATTTT | CASSSSSGNTIYF
TRBJ1-3 | - | TRBV29-1 | - | TGCAGCGTTGGATCCAGCTCTGGAAACACCATATATTTT | CSVGSSSGNTIYF
TRBJ2-7 | many | TRBV15 | TRBD2 | TGTGCCACCAGCAGAGAGGCTAGCGGGACTGGGCACTACGAGCAGTACTTC | CATSREASGTGHYEQYF
TRBJ1-5 | few | TRBV24-1 | - | TGTGCCACCAGTGATCCTCATCAGCCCCAGCATTTT | CATSDPHQPQHF
TRBJ2-7 | - | TRBV29-1 | - | TGCAGCGTTGAAGGGAGAAACGAGCAGTACTTC | CSVEGRNEQYF
TRBJ1-1 | - | TRBV7-2 | - | TGTGCCAGCGGCAGGGGAGGGGCTGAAGCTTTCTTT | CASGRGGAEAFF
TRBJ2-3 | - | TRBV28 | - | TGTGCCAGCAGTACACGCTTCGGGGACACAGATACGCAGTATTTT | CASSTRFGDTDTQYF
TRBJ1-5 | - | TRBV19 | - | TGTGCCACGGGAACAGGGCAAGGCAATCAGCCCCAGCATTTT | CATGTGQGNQPQHF
TRBJ1-1 | many | TRBV7-2 | - | TGTGCCAGCAGCCGAAGTATCAAAGGGATCATGAACACTGAAGCTTTCTTT | CASSRSIKGIMNTEAFF
TRBJ2-7 | - | TRBV29-1 | TRBD2 | TGCAGCGTTGAAGGGGGGACTAGCGGGATTTCGACCGAGCAGTACTTC | CSVEGGTSGISTEQYF
TRBJ2-5 | - | TRBV7-9 | TRBD1 | TGTGCCAGCACTTCTACCTGGACAGGGGGCCAGGAGACCCAGTACTTC | CASTSTWTGGQETQYF
TRBJ1-1 | few | TRBV12-3/TRBV12-4 | TRBD1 | TGTGCCAGCAGACGGACAGGGTCGGGCACTGAAGCTTTCTTT | CASRRTGSGTEAFF
TRBJ1-3 | - | TRBV6-1 | - | TGTGCCAGCAGACAGGACACCAGCTCTGGAAGCACCATATATTTT | CASRQDTSSGSTIYF
TRBJ1-5 | - | TRBV7-9 | - | TGTGCCAGCAGCTTAGTCGGACAACCTTGGCATTTT | CASSLVGQPWHF
TRBJ2-3 | few | TRBV10-3 | - | TGTGCCATCAGTGAAGGGGACCCAGCGCAGTATTTT | CAISEGDPAQYF
TRBJ1-5 | many | TRBV19 | - | TGTGCCAGTAGTATAGACAGGGGAAATCAGCCCCAGCATTTT | CASSIDRGNQPQHF
TRBJ2-1 | once | TRBV2 | TRBD1 | TGTGCCAGCCGACAGGGGACGGATCAGTTCTTC | CASRQGTDQFF
TRBJ2-5 | - | TRBV29-1 | - | TGCAGCGTTAGTGCTGGAGGGTACCAAGAGACCCAGTACTTC | CSVSAGGYQETQYF
TRBJ1-1 | many | TRBV7-2 | - | TGTGCCAGCAACATCATGAACACTGAAGCTTTCTTT | CASNIMNTEAFF
TRBJ2-7 | - | TRBV10-3 | - | TGTGCCATCAGGAAAGGGGACGGAACCTACGAGCAGTACTTC | CAIRKGDGTYEQYF
TRBJ2-6 | many | TRBV6-1 | - | TGTGCCAGCAGCGATGTTAACTCTGGGGCCAACGTCCTGACTTTC | CASSDVNSGANVLTF
TRBJ1-2 | few | TRBV5-1 | - | TGCGCCAGCAGCTTGGAAGGGCGGACAGACCTTGGCTACACCTTC | CASSLEGRTDLGYTF
TRBJ1-3 | many | TRBV9 | - | TGTGCCAGCAGCGGAGGAGACAGCTCTGGAAACACCATATATTTT | CASSGGDSSGNTIYF
TRBJ2-5 | - | TRBV13 | TRBD2 | TGTGCCAGCAGCTTCGAACTAGCGGGAGGGCCTTTTGAGACCCAGTACTTC | CASSFELAGGPFETQYF
TRBJ1-3 | - | TRBV3-1 | - | TGTGCCAGCAGCCAAACGCCGCGGAACACCATATATTTT | CASSQTPRNTIYF
TRBJ1-2 | few | TRBV7-9 | - | TGTGCCAGCAGCCGACGGGGCCGGGATGGCTACACCTTC | CASSRRGRDGYTF
TRBJ2-7 | - | TRBV28 | - | TGTGCCAGCAGTTTATGGTCCTACTCCTACGAGCAGTACTTC | CASSLWSYSYEQYF
TRBJ1-1 | few | TRBV7-9 | TRBD1 | TGTGCCAGCAGCCCTACCCAGGGGGCTCGGGCTTTCTTT | CASSPTQGARAFF
TRBJ1-1 | few | TRBV2 | - | TGTGCCAGCAGTAGAGACGGGGACACTGAAGCTTTCTTT | CASSRDGDTEAFF